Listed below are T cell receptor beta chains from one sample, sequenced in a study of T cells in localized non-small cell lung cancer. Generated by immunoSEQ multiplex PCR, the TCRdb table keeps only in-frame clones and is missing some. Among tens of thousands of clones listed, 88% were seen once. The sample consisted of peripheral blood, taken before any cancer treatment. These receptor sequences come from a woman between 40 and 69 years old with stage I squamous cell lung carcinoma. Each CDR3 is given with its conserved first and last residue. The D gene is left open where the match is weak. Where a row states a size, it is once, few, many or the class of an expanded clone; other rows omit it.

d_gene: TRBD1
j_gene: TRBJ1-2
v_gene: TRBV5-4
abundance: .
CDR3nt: TGTGCCAGCAGCTCACAGGGGGCTAACTATGGCTACACCTTC
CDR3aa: CASSSQGANYGYTF

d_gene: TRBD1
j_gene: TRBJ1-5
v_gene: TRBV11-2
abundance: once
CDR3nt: TGTGCCAGCAGCCAGACAGGGAATCAGCCCCAGCATTTT
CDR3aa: CASSQTGNQPQHF

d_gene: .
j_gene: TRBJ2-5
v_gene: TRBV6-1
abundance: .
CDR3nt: TGTGCCAGCAGTGAACGCGCCAGCTGGGAGGCTGAGACCCAGTACTTC
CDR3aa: CASSERASWEAETQYF

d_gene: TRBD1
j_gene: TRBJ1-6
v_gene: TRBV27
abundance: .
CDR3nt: TGTGCCAGCAGTTTTTACCCAGGGGGCTCCTATAATTCACCCCTCCACTTT
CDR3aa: CASSFYPGGSYNSPLHF

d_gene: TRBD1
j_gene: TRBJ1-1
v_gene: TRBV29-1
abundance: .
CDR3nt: TGCAGCGTTAGACAGGGGAACACTGAAGCTTTCTTT
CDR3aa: CSVRQGNTEAFF

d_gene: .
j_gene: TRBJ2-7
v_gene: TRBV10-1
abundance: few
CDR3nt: TGCGCCAGCAGTGAGAGAAGGACTGGGTTATACGAGCAGTACTTC
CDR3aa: CASSERRTGLYEQYF

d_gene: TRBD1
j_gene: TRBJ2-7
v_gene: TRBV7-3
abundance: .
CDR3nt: TGTGCCAGCAGTTTAGGGGGCCACTCCTACGAGCAGTACTTC
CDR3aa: CASSLGGHSYEQYF

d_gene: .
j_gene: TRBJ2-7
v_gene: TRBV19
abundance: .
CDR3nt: TGTGCCAGTAGTATGGGTTTTACAAACTACGAGCAGTACTTC
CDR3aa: CASSMGFTNYEQYF

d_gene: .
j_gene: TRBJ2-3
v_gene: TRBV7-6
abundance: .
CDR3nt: TGTGCCAGCAGTTCCACTAGAACAGATACGCAGTATTTT
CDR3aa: CASSSTRTDTQYF

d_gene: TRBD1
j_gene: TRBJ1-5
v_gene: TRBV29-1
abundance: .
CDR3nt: TGCAGCGCTTCCGTTGGACAGGAGGGTCAGCCCCAGCATTTT
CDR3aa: CSASVGQEGQPQHF

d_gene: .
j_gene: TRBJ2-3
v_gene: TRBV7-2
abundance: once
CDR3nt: TGTGCCACAAGAGATTCGGGGTATGGTACAGATACGCAGTATTTT
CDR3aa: CATRDSGYGTDTQYF

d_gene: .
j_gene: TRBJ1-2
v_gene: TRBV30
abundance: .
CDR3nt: TGTGCCTGCTCGGGAGCCTATAGGGGCTACACCTTC
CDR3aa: CACSGAYRGYTF

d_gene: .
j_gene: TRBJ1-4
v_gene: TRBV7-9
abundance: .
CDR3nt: TGTGCCAGCAGCTCATCGGACGGGGCAACTAATGAAAAACTGTTTTTT
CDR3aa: CASSSSDGATNEKLFF

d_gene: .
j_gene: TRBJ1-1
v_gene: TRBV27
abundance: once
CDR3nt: TGTGCCAGCAGTTTCCGGGGGGCCACTGAAGCTTTCTTT
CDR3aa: CASSFRGATEAFF

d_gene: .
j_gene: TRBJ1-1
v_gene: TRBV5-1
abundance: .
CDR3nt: TGCGCCAGCAGCTCCGGGGGACCGAACACTGAAGCTTTCTTT
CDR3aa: CASSSGGPNTEAFF

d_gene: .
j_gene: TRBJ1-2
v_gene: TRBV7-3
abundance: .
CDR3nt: TGTGCCAGCAGCACCGGACCGGACTATGGCTACACCTTC
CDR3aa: CASSTGPDYGYTF

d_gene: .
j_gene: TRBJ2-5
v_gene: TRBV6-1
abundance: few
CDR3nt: TGTGCCAGCGAATTGTACCAAGAGACCCAGTACTTC
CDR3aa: CASELYQETQYF

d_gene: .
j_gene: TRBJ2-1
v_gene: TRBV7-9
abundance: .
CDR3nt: TGTGCCAGCAGCCCCCGGGACGGCGATGAGCAGTTCTTC
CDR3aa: CASSPRDGDEQFF

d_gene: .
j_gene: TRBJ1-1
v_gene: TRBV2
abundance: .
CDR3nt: TGTGCCAGCAGTGACAGACACACTGAAGCTTTCTTT
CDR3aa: CASSDRHTEAFF

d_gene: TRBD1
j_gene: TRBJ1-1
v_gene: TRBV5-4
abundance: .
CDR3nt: TGTGCCAGCAGCAGGGGACAGGGGAACACTGAAGCTTTCTTT
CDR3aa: CASSRGQGNTEAFF

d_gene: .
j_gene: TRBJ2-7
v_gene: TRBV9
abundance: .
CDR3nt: TGTGCCAGCAGCCTCCAGGGAGACAGTGGCGAGCAGTACTTC
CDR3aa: CASSLQGDSGEQYF

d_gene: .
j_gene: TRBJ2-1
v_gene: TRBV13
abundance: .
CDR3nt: TGTGCCAGCAGCTTGACTAGCAATGAGCAGTTCTTC
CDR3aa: CASSLTSNEQFF

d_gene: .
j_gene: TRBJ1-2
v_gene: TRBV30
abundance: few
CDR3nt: TGTGCCTGGAGCACAGGGCCGACTTATGGCTACACCTTC
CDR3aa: CAWSTGPTYGYTF

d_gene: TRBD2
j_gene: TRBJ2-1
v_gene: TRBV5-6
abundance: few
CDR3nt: TGTGCCAGCAGCCCCATGAGCGGGGGGGTTAATGAGCAGTTCTTC
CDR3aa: CASSPMSGGVNEQFF

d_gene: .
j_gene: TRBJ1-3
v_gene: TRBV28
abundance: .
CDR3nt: TGTGCCAGCAGTTTAGGGGCAATCTCTGGAAACACCATATATTTT
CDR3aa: CASSLGAISGNTIYF

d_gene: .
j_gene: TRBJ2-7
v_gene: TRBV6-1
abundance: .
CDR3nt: TGTGCCAGCAGTGCCCCTACAGGGTTCTCTTTTATCGGTTCCTACGAGCAGTACTTC
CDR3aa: CASSAPTGFSFIGSYEQYF

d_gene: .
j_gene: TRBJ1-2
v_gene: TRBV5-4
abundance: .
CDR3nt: TGTGCCAGCAGCCCACTGAAGGGGGATAACTATGGCTACACCTTC
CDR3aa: CASSPLKGDNYGYTF

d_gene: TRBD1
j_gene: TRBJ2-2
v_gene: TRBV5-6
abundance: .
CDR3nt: TGTGCCAGCAGCTCCCCCCCCTGGACAGGGAACACCGGGGAGCTGTTTTTT
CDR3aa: CASSSPPWTGNTGELFF

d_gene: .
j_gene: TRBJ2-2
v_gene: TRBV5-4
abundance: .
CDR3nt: TGTGCCAGCACCTCTCTAAACAGGAACACCGGGGAGCTGTTTTTT
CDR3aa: CASTSLNRNTGELFF

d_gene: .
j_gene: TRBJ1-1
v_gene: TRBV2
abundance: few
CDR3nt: TGTGCCAGCAGTGAATTATTGGACACCGAAGCTTTCTTT
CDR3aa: CASSELLDTEAFF

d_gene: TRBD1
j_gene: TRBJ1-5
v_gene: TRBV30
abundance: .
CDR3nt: TGTGCCTGGAGTCCACTGAGAGGGACAGAATATAGCAATCAGCCCCAGCATTTT
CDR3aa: CAWSPLRGTEYSNQPQHF

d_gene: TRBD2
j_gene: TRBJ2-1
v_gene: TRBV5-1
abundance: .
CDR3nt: TGCGCCAGCAGCCTTAGCGGGGGGGCCCACAATGAGCAGTTCTTC
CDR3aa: CASSLSGGAHNEQFF

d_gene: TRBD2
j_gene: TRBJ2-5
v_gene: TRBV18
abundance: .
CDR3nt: TGTGCCAGCTCAACGACTAGCGTAACCGGGACCCAGTACTTC
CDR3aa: CASSTTSVTGTQYF

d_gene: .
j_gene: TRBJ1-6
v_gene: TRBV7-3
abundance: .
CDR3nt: TGTGCCAGCAGCTCTAGTCCCTATAATTCACCCCTCCACTTT
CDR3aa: CASSSSPYNSPLHF

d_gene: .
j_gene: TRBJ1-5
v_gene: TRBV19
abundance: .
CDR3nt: TGTGCCAGTAGTCCCCCGGGGGGCTACAATCAGCCCCAGCATTTT
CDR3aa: CASSPPGGYNQPQHF

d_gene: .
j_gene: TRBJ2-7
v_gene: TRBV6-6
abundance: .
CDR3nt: TGTGCCAGCAGTCTACAGGGCTACGAGCAGTACTTC
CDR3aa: CASSLQGYEQYF

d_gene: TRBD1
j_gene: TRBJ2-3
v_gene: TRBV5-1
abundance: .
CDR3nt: TGCGCCAGCAGCGGGGGACAGGCGGCCGATACGCAGTATTTT
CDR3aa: CASSGGQAADTQYF

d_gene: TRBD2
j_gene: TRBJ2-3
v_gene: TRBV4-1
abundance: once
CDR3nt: TGCGCCAGCGGCAAGCGGGGGCCAAGCACAGATACGCAGTATTTT
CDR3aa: CASGKRGPSTDTQYF

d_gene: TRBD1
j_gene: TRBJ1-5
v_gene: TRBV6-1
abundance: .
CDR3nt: TGTGCCAGCATCGTGGACAGGGCCCTTAATCAGCCCCAGCATTTT
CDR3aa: CASIVDRALNQPQHF

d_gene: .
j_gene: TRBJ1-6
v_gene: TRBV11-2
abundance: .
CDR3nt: TGTGCCAGCACCCGGGGGATAGGTTCACCCCTCCACTTT
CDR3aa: CASTRGIGSPLHF

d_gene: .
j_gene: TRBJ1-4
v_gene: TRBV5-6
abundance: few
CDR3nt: TGTGCCAGCAGCTTGGGAGTTTTGGGAAAACTGTTTTTT
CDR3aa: CASSLGVLGKLFF

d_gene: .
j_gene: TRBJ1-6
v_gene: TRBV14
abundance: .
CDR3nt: TGTGCCAGCAGCCCCGAGAGAGCAGGGTCCTCCTATAATTCACCCCTCCACTTT
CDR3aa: CASSPERAGSSYNSPLHF

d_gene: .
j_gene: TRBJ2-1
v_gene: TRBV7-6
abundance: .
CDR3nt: TGTGCCAGCAGCCTCCTGGGGTCCTCCTACAATGAGCAGTTCTTC
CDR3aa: CASSLLGSSYNEQFF

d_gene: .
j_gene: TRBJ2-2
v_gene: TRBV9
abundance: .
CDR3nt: TGTGCCAGCAGCGCGGGACTTAACACCGGGGAGCTGTTTTTT
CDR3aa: CASSAGLNTGELFF

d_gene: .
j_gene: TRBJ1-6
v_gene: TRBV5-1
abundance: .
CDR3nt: TGCGCCAGCAGCTTGACATTTACGCATAGCTCAGTGAGCTCCTATAATTCACCCCTCCACTTT
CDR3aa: CASSLTFTHSSVSSYNSPLHF

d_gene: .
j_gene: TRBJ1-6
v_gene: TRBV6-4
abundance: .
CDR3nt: TGTGCCAGCAAGATAGGGGTAGGCAATTCACCCCTCCACTTT
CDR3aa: CASKIGVGNSPLHF

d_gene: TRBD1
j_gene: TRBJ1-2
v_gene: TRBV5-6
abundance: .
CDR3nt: TGTGCCAGCAGGCAAACAGGGGTGGGCTATGGCTACACCTTC
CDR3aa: CASRQTGVGYGYTF

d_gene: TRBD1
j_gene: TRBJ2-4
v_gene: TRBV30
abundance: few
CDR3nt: TGTGCCTGGACCCAGGGGGACATTCAGTACTTC
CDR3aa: CAWTQGDIQYF

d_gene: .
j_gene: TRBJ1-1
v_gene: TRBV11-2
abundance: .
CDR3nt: TGTGCCAGCAGCCTGGGGGCGGCGAACACTGAAGCTTTCTTT
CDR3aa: CASSLGAANTEAFF

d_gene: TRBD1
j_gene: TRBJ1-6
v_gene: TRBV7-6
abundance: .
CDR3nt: TGTGCCAGCAGCTTAGAAAAGGGGGCTAGTTCACCCCTCCACTTT
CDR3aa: CASSLEKGASSPLHF

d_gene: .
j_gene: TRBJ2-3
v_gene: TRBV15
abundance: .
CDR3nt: TGTGCCACCAGCAGCTACACGAGTAGAGGAGATACGCAGTATTTT
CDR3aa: CATSSYTSRGDTQYF

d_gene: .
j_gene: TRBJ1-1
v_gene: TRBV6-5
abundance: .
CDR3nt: TGTGCCAGCAGCCCGGGTCTAGGAGCTTTCTTT
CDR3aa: CASSPGLGAFF

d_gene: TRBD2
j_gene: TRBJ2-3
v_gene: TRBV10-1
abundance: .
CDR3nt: TGCGCCAGCAGTGAAAAGGGAGGGATGGACACGCAGTATTTT
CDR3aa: CASSEKGGMDTQYF

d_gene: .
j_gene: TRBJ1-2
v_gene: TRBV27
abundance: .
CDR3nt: TGTGCCAGCAGTTTAAACAGGGCCTATGGCTACACCTTC
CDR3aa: CASSLNRAYGYTF

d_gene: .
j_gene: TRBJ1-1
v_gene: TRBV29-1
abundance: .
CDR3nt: TGCAGCGTTGTTGGGACCGGCGGGACTGAAGCTTTCTTT
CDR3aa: CSVVGTGGTEAFF

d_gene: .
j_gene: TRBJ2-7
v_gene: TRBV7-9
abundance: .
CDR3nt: TGTGCCAGCAGCTTAATCGTCTACGAGCAGTACTTC
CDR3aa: CASSLIVYEQYF

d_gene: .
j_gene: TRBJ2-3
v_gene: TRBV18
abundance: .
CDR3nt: TGTGCCAGCTCACCGCGGGCGAGCACAGATACGCAGTATTTT
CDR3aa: CASSPRASTDTQYF

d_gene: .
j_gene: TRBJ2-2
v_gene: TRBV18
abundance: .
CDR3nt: TGTGCCAGCTCACCACCGTCCACAGCGGCAAAGACCGGGGAGCTGTTTTTT
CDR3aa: CASSPPSTAAKTGELFF

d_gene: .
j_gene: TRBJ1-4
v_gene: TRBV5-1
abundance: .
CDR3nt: TGCGCCAGCAGGGAAACAACTAATGAAAAACTGTTTTTT
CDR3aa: CASRETTNEKLFF